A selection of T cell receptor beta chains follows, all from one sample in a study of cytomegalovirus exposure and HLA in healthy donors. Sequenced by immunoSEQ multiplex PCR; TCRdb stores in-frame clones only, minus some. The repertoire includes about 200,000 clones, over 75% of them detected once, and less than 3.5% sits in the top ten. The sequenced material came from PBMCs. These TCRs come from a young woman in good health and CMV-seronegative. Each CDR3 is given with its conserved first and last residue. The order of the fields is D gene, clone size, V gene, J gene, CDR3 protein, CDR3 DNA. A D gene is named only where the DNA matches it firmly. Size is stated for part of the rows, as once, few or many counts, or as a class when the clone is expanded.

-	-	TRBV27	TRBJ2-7	CASSLRRNPGQYYEQYF	TGTGCCAGCAGTTTACGTCGGAACCCGGGACAATACTACGAGCAGTACTTC
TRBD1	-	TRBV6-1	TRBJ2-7	CASSVLATGGTFSTYEQYF	TGTGCCAGCAGTGTCCTCGCGACAGGGGGCACTTTTTCGACCTACGAGCAGTACTTC
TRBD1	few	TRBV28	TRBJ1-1	CASLGTDFLNTEAFF	TGTGCCAGCCTGGGGACAGATTTTCTGAACACTGAAGCTTTCTTT
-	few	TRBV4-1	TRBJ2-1	CASSQGPVTYNEQFF	TGCGCCAGCAGCCAAGGGCCTGTGACCTACAATGAGCAGTTCTTC
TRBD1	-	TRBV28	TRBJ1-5	CASSGTGVGNQPQHF	TGTGCCAGCAGTGGTACAGGGGTTGGCAATCAGCCCCAGCATTTT
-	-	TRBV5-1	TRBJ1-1	CASRDQGSINTEAFF	TGCGCCAGCAGGGACCAGGGGTCGATCAACACTGAAGCTTTCTTT
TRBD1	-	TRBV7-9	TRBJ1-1	CSSSSDRGAEAFF	TGTTCCAGCAGCTCAGACAGGGGTGCTGAAGCTTTCTTT
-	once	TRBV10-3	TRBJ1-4	CAISEPGVGEKLFF	TGTGCCATCAGTGAACCTGGAGTTGGTGAAAAACTGTTTTTT
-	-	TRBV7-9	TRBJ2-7	CASSLGQFGYHEQYF	TGTGCCAGCAGCTTAGGGCAGTTCGGGTATCACGAGCAGTACTTC
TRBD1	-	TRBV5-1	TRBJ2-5	CASSQLRQGAGETQYF	TGCGCCAGCAGCCAACTTAGACAGGGGGCGGGAGAGACCCAGTACTTC
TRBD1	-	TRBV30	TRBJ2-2	CAWSVLGTGDTGELFF	TGTGCCTGGAGTGTCTTAGGGACAGGCGACACCGGGGAGCTGTTTTTT
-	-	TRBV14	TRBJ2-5	CASSQVRETQYF	TGTGCCAGCAGCCAAGTTCGAGAGACCCAGTACTTC
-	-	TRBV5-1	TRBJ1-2	CASSSSGQVNGYTF	TGCGCCAGCAGCTCCAGTGGGCAGGTTAATGGCTACACCTTC
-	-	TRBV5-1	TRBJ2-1	CASSLSGGGGEQFF	TGCGCCAGCAGCTTGTCCGGTGGGGGCGGTGAGCAGTTCTTC
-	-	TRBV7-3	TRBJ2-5	CASSLEGAGTQYF	TGTGCCAGCAGCCTCGAAGGTGCGGGGACCCAGTACTTC
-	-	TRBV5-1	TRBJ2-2	CASSLGQDNTGELFF	TGCGCCAGCAGCTTGGGACAGGATAACACCGGGGAGCTGTTTTTT
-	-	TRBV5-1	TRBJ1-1	CASSLAGGRTMNTEAFF	TGCGCCAGCAGCTTGGCCGGAGGCCGGACTATGAACACTGAAGCTTTCTTT
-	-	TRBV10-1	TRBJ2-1	CASSRQPYNEQFF	TGCGCCAGCAGCAGACAGCCCTACAATGAGCAGTTCTTC
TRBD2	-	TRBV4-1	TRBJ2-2	CASSQGLAGVTGELFF	TGCGCCAGCAGCCAAGGATTAGCGGGAGTGACCGGGGAGCTGTTTTTT
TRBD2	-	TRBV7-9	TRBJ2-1	CASSTSGGINEQFF	TGTGCCAGCAGCACTAGCGGGGGTATAAATGAGCAGTTCTTC
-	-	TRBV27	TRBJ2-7	CASSIGQSYEQYF	TGTGCCAGCAGTATCGGACAGTCCTACGAGCAGTACTTC
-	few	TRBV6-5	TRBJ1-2	CASSPRQNGYGYTF	TGTGCCAGCAGCCCCCGACAGAATGGATATGGCTACACCTTC
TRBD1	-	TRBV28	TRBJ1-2	CASSPTGANYGYTF	TGTGCCAGCAGTCCGACAGGGGCAAACTATGGCTACACCTTC
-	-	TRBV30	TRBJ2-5	CAWSNLWAETQYF	TGTGCCTGGAGTAACCTTTGGGCAGAGACCCAGTACTTC
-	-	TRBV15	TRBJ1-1	CATSRAVGGADTEAFF	TGTGCCACCAGCAGAGCTGTAGGAGGCGCGGACACTGAAGCTTTCTTT
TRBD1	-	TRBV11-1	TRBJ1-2	CASSLEGAEANYGYTF	TGTGCCAGCAGCTTAGAGGGGGCTGAAGCAAACTATGGCTACACCTTC
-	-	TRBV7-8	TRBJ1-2	CASSLEATGIYGYTF	TGTGCCAGCAGCTTAGAGGCCACGGGGATCTATGGCTACACCTTC
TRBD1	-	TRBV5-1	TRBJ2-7	CASSLATGDGYEQYF	TGCGCCAGCAGCTTGGCCACAGGGGATGGGTACGAGCAGTACTTC
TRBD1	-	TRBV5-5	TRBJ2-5	CASSFDRVETQYF	TGTGCCAGCAGCTTCGACAGGGTGGAGACCCAGTACTTC
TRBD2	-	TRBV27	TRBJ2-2	CASSSKLAGGITGELFF	TGTGCCAGCAGTTCGAAACTAGCGGGAGGAATCACCGGGGAGCTGTTTTTT
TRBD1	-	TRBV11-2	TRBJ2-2	CASSPGTGKVSQVTGELFF	TGTGCCAGCAGCCCGGGGACAGGGAAAGTTTCCCAAGTCACCGGGGAGCTGTTTTTT
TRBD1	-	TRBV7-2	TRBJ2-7	CASSLVGGPGQGRYEQYF	TGTGCCAGCAGCTTAGTAGGGGGTCCGGGACAGGGACGGTACGAGCAGTACTTC
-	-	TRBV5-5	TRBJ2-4	CASSLGRILNIQYF	TGTGCCAGCAGCTTGGGTCGAATACTCAACATTCAGTACTTC
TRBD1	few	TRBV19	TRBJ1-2	CASSTTGTAYGYTF	TGTGCCAGTAGTACCACCGGGACAGCCTATGGCTACACCTTC
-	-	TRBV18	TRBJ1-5	CASSPTSQYSNQPQHF	TGTGCCAGCTCACCAACCTCACAGTATAGCAATCAGCCCCAGCATTTT
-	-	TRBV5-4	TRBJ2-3	CASSLTGVRDTQYF	TGTGCCAGCAGCTTGACGGGAGTCAGGGATACGCAGTATTTT
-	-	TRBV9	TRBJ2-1	CASRGLAYEQFF	TGTGCCAGCAGGGGCCTAGCCTATGAGCAGTTCTTC
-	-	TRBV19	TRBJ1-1	CASRDWQGGTEAFF	TGTGCCAGTAGAGATTGGCAGGGAGGGACTGAAGCTTTCTTT
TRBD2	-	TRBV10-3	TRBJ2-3	CAISDPGTRTDTQYF	TGTGCCATCAGTGACCCCGGGACTAGGACAGATACGCAGTATTTT
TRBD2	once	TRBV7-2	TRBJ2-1	CASSPSGGPYNEQFF	TGTGCCAGCAGCCCGAGCGGGGGGCCCTACAATGAGCAGTTCTTC
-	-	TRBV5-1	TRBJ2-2	CASGAPNTGELFF	TGCGCCAGCGGGGCCCCGAACACCGGGGAGCTGTTTTTT
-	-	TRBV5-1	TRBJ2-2	CASSLQGPPGELFF	TGCGCCAGCAGCTTGCAGGGGCCCCCCGGGGAGCTGTTTTTT
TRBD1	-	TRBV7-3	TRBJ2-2	CASSSGQVESGELFF	TGTGCCAGCAGCTCCGGACAGGTCGAATCCGGGGAGCTGTTTTTT
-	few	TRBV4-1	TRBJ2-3	CASSSGLHITDTQYF	TGCGCCAGCAGCTCGGGACTCCATATCACAGATACGCAGTATTTT
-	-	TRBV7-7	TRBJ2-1	CASSLGRSGYNEQFF	TGTGCCAGCAGCTTAGGGAGGAGCGGATACAATGAGCAGTTCTTC
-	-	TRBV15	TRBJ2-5	CATSSDRGGTQYF	TGTGCCACCAGCAGCGACCGCGGTGGGACCCAGTACTTC
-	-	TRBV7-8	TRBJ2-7	CASVYGLGGSYEQYF	TGTGCCAGCGTCTACGGCCTCGGGGGCTCCTACGAGCAGTACTTC
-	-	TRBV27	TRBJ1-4	CASSLTSSEKLFF	TGTGCCAGCAGTTTAACGTCGAGTGAAAAACTGTTTTTT
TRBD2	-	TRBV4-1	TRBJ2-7	CASSQGLAGTYEQYF	TGCGCCAGCAGCCAAGGACTAGCGGGAACCTACGAGCAGTACTTC
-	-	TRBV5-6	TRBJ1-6	CASSLVQGRSPLHF	TGTGCCAGCAGCTTGGTGCAGGGTCGATCACCCCTCCACTTT
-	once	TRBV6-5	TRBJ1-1	CASSYSGGMNTEAFF	TGTGCCAGCAGTTACTCGGGGGGGATGAACACTGAAGCTTTCTTT
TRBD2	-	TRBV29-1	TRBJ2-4	CSVAGQAGRAIQYF	TGCAGCGTTGCCGGACAAGCGGGGAGAGCCATTCAGTACTTC
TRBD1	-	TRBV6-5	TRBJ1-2	CASRRDSGYTF	TGTGCCAGCAGGCGGGACAGTGGCTACACCTTC
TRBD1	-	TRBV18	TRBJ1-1	CASSPRTGMVTEAFF	TGTGCCAGCTCACCGAGGACAGGGATGGTCACTGAAGCTTTCTTT
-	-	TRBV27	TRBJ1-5	CASGKGQPQHF	TGTGCCAGCGGTAAGGGGCAGCCCCAGCATTTT
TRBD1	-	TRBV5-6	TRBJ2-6	CASSPLGQGRSGANVLTF	TGTGCCAGCAGTCCCCTGGGACAGGGGCGCTCTGGGGCCAACGTCCTGACTTTC
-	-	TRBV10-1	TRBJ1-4	CASSIRGNEKLFF	TGCGCCAGCAGTATTAGGGGTAATGAAAAACTGTTTTTT
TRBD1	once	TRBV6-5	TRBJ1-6	CASSRTGPNSPLHF	TGTGCCAGCAGCCGGACAGGGCCGAATTCACCCCTCCACTTT
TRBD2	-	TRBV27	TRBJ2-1	CASSFGPSGVYNEQFF	TGTGCCAGCAGTTTTGGGCCTAGCGGGGTATACAATGAGCAGTTCTTC